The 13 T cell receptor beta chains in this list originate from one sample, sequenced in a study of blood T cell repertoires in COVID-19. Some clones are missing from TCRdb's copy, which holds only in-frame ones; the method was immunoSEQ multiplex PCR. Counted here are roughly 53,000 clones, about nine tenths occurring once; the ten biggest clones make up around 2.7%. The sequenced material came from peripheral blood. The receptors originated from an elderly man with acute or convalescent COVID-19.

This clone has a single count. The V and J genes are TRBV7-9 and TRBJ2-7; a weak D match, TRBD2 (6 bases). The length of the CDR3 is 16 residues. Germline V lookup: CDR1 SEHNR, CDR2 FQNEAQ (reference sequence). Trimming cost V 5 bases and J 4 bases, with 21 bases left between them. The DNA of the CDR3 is TGTGCCAGCAGCCCCGGCCGGGGACTCGAGGGATACGAGCAGTACTTC. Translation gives CASSPGRGLEGYEQYF.

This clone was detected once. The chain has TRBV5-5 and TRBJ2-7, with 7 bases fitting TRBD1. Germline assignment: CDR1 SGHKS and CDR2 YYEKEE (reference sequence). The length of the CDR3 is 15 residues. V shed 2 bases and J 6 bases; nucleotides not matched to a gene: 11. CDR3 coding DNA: TGTGCCAGCAGCTTAAATGCGGTGACAGGGAGCGAGCAGTACTTC. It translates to CASSLNAVTGSEQYF.

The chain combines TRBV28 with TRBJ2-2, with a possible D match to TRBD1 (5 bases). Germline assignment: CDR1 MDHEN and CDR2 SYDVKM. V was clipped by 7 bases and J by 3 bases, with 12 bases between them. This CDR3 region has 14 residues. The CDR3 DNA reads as TGTGCCAGCAAATCCAGGGCCTACACCGGGGAGCTGTTTTTT. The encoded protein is CASKSRAYTGELFF. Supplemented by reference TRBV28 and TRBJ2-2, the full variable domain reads DVKVTQSSRYLVKRTGEKVFLECVQDMDHENMFWYRQDPGLGLRLIYFSYDVKMKEKGDIPEGYSVSREKKERFSLILESASTNQTSMYLCASKSRAYTGELFFGEGSRLTVL.

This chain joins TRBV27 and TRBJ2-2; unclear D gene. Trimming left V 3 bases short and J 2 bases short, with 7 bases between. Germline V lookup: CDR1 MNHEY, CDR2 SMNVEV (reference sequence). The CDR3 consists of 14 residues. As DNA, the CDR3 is TGTGCCAGCAGTTTTCAACACAACACCGGGGAGCTGTTTTTT. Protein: CASSFQHNTGELFF.

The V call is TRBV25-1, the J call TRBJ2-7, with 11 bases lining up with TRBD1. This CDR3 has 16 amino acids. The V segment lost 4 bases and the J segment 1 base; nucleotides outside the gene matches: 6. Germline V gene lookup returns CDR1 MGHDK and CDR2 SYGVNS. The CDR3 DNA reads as TGTGCCAGCAGTGCAATCGGGACAGGGGGATCCTACGAGCAGTACTTC. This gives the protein CASSAIGTGGSYEQYF.

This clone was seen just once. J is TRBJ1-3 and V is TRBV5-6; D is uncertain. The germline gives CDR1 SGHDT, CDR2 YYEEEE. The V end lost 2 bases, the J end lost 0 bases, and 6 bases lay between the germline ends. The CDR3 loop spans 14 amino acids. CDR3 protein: CASSLSGSGNTIYF. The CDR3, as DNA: TGTGCCAGCAGCTTATCGGGCTCTGGAAACACCATATATTTT.

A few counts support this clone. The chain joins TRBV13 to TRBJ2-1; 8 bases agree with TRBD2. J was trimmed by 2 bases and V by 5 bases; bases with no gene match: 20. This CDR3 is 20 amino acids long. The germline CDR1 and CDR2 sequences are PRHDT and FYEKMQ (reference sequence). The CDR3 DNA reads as TGTGCCAGCAGCGTCGCGCTAAGCGGGGGCCTAAGGGAAACCTACAATGAGCAGTTCTTC. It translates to CASSVALSGGLRETYNEQFF.

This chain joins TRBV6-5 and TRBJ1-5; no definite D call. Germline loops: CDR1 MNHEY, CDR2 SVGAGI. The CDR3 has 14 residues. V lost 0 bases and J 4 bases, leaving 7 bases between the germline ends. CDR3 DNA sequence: TGTGCCAGCAGTTACTCCCGCGGGAATCAGCCCCAGCATTTT. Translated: CASSYSRGNQPQHF.

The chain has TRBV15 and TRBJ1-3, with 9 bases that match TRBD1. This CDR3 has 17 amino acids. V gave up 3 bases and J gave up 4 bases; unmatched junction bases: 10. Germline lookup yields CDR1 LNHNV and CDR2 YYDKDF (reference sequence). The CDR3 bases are TGTGCCACCAGCAGCACCGGGACAGGGAATGTAGGAAACACCATATATTTT. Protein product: CATSSTGTGNVGNTIYF.

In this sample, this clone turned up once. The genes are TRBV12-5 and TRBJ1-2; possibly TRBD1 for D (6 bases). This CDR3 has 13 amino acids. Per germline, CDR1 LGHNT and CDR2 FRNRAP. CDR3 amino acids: CGGRGERSSGYTF. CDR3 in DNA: TGTGGCGGGAGGGGGGAACGGTCGAGCGGCTACACCTTC.

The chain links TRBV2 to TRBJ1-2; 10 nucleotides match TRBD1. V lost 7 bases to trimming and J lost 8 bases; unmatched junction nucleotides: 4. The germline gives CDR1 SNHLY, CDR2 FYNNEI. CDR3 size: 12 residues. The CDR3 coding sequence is TGTGCCAGCACGGACAGGGGGAAAGGCTACACCTTC. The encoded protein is CASTDRGKGYTF.

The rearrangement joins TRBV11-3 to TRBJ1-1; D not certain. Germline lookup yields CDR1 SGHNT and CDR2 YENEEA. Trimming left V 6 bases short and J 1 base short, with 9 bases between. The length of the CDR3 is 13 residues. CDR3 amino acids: CASRGRENTEAFF. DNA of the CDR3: TGTGCCAGCAGGGGCAGAGAGAACACTGAAGCTTTCTTT.

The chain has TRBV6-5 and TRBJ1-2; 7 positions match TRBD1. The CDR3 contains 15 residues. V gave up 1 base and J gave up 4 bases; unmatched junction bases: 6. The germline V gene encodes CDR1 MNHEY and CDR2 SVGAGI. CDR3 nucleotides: TGTGCCAGCAGTTACTACAGGGGATCTGGCTATGGCTACACCTTC. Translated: CASSYYRGSGYGYTF.